Each of the 11 T cell receptor beta chains below was sequenced from the same sample in a study of cytomegalovirus exposure and HLA in healthy donors. The table came from immunoSEQ multiplex PCR; TCRdb's copy has only in-frame clones and leaves some out. The data show approximately 230,000 clones, about 88% seen once. The specimen was PBMCs. These receptors originate from a man aged 18 to 30 in good health and CMV-seropositive.

V and J are TRBV6-1 and TRBJ2-7, with D hard to call. This CDR3 has 15 residues. Germline V gene sequence: CDR1 MNHNS, CDR2 SASEGT. V lost 8 bases and J 2 bases, leaving 19 bases between the germline ends. CDR3 DNA: TGTGCCAGCTTAGAGAGTCTACTTCTTGCCTACGAGCAGTACTTC. It codes for CASLESLLLAYEQYF.

The rearrangement uses TRBV29-1 and TRBJ1-2; tentatively, D is TRBD1 (6 bases). CDR1 SQVTM and CDR2 ANQGSEA come from the germline V gene. With 7 bases removed from V and 7 bases from J, the gap between germline ends came to 16 bases. The CDR3 has 12 residues. CDR3 loop: CSGKGGGVGYTF. In DNA form, the CDR3 reads TGCAGCGGCAAAGGGGGGGGCGTTGGCTACACCTTC. The full variable domain, its missing parts supplied by reference TRBV29-1 and TRBJ1-2, is SAVISQKPSRDICQRGTSLTIQCQVDSQVTMMFWYRQQPGQSLTLIATANQGSEATYESGFVIDKFPISRPNLTFSTLTVSNMSPEDSSIYLCSGKGGGVGYTFGSGTRLTVV.

The chain is built from TRBV9 and TRBJ2-7; D unresolved. The V end lost 3 bases, the J end lost 6 bases, and 7 bases lay between the germline ends. The CDR3 length is 11 residues. The germline V gene encodes CDR1 SGDLS and CDR2 YYNGEE. The CDR3 sequence: CASSAGSEQYF. In nucleotides, the CDR3 is TGTGCCAGCAGCGCAGGATCCGAGCAGTACTTC. Based on the CDR3 plus reference TRBV9 and TRBJ2-7, the full variable domain is DSGVTQTPKHLITATGQRVTLRCSPRSGDLSVYWYQQSLDQGLQFLIQYYNGEERAKGNILERFSAQQFPDLHSELNLSSLELGDSALYFCASSAGSEQYFGPGTRLTVT.

This chain uses TRBV11-2 with TRBJ2-7, with D possibly TRBD1 on 6 matching bases. Trimming cost V 1 base and J 2 bases, with 12 bases left between them. CDR1 SGHAT and CDR2 FQNNGV come from the germline V gene. The CDR3 has 15 residues. The CDR3 sequence: CASSLGSDSTYEQYF. The CDR3 DNA follows: TGTGCCAGCAGCTTAGGATCGGACAGCACCTACGAGCAGTACTTC.

The chain has TRBV7-8 and TRBJ2-7; TRBD2 matches at 8 bases. Germline lookup yields CDR1 SGHVS and CDR2 FQNEAQ. Trimming at V came to 5 bases and at J to 3 bases, leaving 9 bases not matched to a gene. The CDR3 consists of 15 residues. CDR3 in DNA: TGTGCCAGCAGCCCGTACCCAGCGGGGGTCTACGAGCAGTACTTC. It encodes CASSPYPAGVYEQYF. The whole variable domain, filled in from reference TRBV7-8 and TRBJ2-7, reads GAGVSQSPRYKVAKRGQDVALRCDPISGHVSLFWYQQALGQGPEFLTYFQNEAQLDKSGLPSDRFFAERPEGSVSTLKIQRTQQEDSAVYLCASSPYPAGVYEQYFGPGTRLTVT.

The chain combines TRBV10-2 with TRBJ2-3, with no clear D. This CDR3 is built from 11 residues. The germline V gene encodes CDR1 WSHSY and CDR2 SAAADI. The ends were cut back, 2 bases at V and 6 bases at J, with 3 bases in the middle. DNA of the CDR3: TGCGCCAGCAGTGAGAGGGATACGCAGTATTTT. Translation: CASSERDTQYF.

The gene calls are TRBV27 and TRBJ2-7; 11 bases line up with TRBD1. Germline trimming cut 9 bases from V and 4 bases from J; bases unmatched to any gene: 8. The CDR3 length is 14 residues. Germline V gives CDR1 MNHEY, CDR2 SMNVEV (reference sequence). The CDR3 DNA reads TGTGCCAGTAGTATGGGACAGGGGGTGTACGAGCAGTACTTC. Encoded protein: CASSMGQGVYEQYF.

Comments on this clone: This sample includes further DNA sequences coding for the same CDR3. The chain employs TRBV19 and TRBJ2-7; 8 bases are a match to TRBD1. J lost 6 bases, V lost 5 bases, and 6 bases had no gene match. CDR3 length equals 13 residues. Germline loops: CDR1 LNHDA, CDR2 SQIVND (reference sequence). CDR3 in amino acids: CASSPRQGREQYF. Here the CDR3 DNA reads TGTGCCAGTAGTCCCCGACAGGGGCGCGAGCAGTACTTC.

The chain couples TRBV2 to TRBJ2-5, with no clear D. The CDR3 sequence is 13 residues long. The germline V and J ends were trimmed by 7 bases and 6 bases, with 15 bases remaining between them. Germline loops: CDR1 SNHLY, CDR2 FYNNEI. CDR3 bases: TGTGCCAGCAATTCTCCGGGTGAGAAGACCCAGTACTTC. It is translated as CASNSPGEKTQYF.

In this sample, this clone turned up once. This sequence joins TRBV5-4 and TRBJ1-4, with 9 nucleotides matching TRBD1. Germline loops: CDR1 SGHNT, CDR2 YYREEE (reference sequence). V gave up 3 bases and J gave up 1 base; unmatched junction bases: 4. The CDR3 runs to 16 residues. CDR3 DNA sequence: TGTGCCAGCAGCTCCGGGACAGGGAAAACTAATGAAAAACTGTTTTTT. Its protein product is CASSSGTGKTNEKLFF.

The genes are TRBV6-1 and TRBJ1-2, with a weak D call TRBD1 (5 bases). The V gene's germline CDR1 is MNHNS and CDR2 SASEGT. Deletions cut 10 bases from V and 3 bases from J, with 15 bases between. The CDR3 loop spans 13 amino acids. The CDR3 here is CATALTGYYGYTF. In nucleotides, the CDR3 is TGTGCCACCGCCCTTACAGGCTACTATGGCTACACCTTC.